Below are 14 T cell receptor beta chains sequenced from a single sample in a study of cytomegalovirus exposure and HLA in healthy donors (TCRdb year 2017). The library was obtained by the immunoSEQ multiplex PCR assay. For the multiplex PCR, a mixture combining 60 forward primers for TCR Vbeta segments and 13 reverse primers for TCR Jbeta segments was used. The source is immuneACCESS, and TCRdb retained only in-frame sequences with V and J called. Part of the clones is not carried over; for the studies checked, unresolved V genes explain less than half of this, and the remainder is unexplained. A total of some 190,000 clones appear in this sample, approximately 81% of them only once. Clones ranked in the top ten supply 1% of the sample. The sample taken for sequencing was PBMCs. The receptors originated from a boy under 10 years old in good health and CMV-seronegative.

This clone has a single count. The chain couples TRBV5-4 to TRBJ2-3, with 7 bases aligning to TRBD2. This CDR3 contains 12 residues. From germline, CDR1 is SGHNT and CDR2 YYREEE (reference sequence). The junction had 0 bases not matched to a gene; V was cut back by 3 bases and J by 5 bases. CDR3 amino acids: CASSSGGDTQYF. The DNA of the CDR3 is TGTGCCAGCAGCTCGGGGGGAGATACGCAGTATTTT.

V and J are TRBV5-1 and TRBJ2-3; 10 bases map to TRBD1. Germline CDR1 and CDR2: SGHRS and YFSETQ. V shed 2 bases and J 3 bases; nucleotides not matched to a gene: 3. The length of the CDR3 is 15 residues. DNA of the CDR3: TGCGCCAGCAGCTTAGGGACAGGGGTGACAGATACGCAGTATTTT. This sequence encodes CASSLGTGVTDTQYF.

V and J are TRBV4-2 and TRBJ2-7, with a weak D call TRBD1 (6 bases). The CDR3 totals 12 residues. Trimming took 5 bases from V and 6 from J, leaving 11 bases between them. CDR1 is LGHNA, CDR2 YNFKEQ, per germline. The CDR3 DNA follows: TGTGCCAGCAGCACTAGGGGGACCGAGCAGTACTTC. Protein product: CASSTRGTEQYF.

The rearrangement links TRBV27 to TRBJ1-1, with 8 bases matching TRBD1. The CDR3 loop spans 15 amino acids. V gave up 8 bases and J gave up 8 bases; unmatched junction bases: 16. Germline V gene data show CDR1 as MNHEY and CDR2 as SMNVEV (reference sequence). This CDR3 reads CASFRVQGARLEAFF. CDR3 nucleotide sequence: TGTGCCAGCTTTCGGGTGCAGGGGGCGCGATTGGAAGCTTTCTTT.

The V gene is TRBV6-6, the J gene TRBJ2-1; D possibly corresponds to TRBD2 (5 bases). This CDR3 contains 15 residues. The V end lost 10 bases, the J end lost 2 bases, and 18 bases lay between the germline ends. CDR1 MNHNY and CDR2 SVGAGI come from the germline V gene (reference sequence). The CDR3 nucleotides are TGTGCCACCAACGTCGACTACGACGCCTACAATGAGCAGTTCTTC. Protein product: CATNVDYDAYNEQFF.

This chain connects TRBV10-3 to TRBJ2-1; 9 bases agree with TRBD1. The V gene end was trimmed by 8 bases and the J gene end by 4 bases; junction bases not matched to a gene: 9. CDR1 is ENHRY, CDR2 SYGVKD, per germline. The CDR3 extends over 15 amino acids. CDR3 sequence (DNA): TGTGCCATCGGCAGCCCCGGGACAGGGTACAATGAGCAGTTCTTC. Protein sequence: CAIGSPGTGYNEQFF.

This clone appeared once. The CDR3 loop reads CASRSGTSHEQYF. In DNA form, the CDR3 reads TGTGCCAGCAGGTCCGGGACTAGCCACGAGCAGTACTTC. The rearrangement uses TRBV28 and TRBJ2-7; 9 positions agree with TRBD2. CDR1 and CDR2 from the germline V gene are MDHEN and SYDVKM. CDR3 length: 13 amino acids. V shed 6 bases and J 5 bases; nucleotides not matched to a gene: 5.

The rearrangement uses TRBV9 and TRBJ1-3, with no clear D. The V and J ends lost 0 bases and 3 bases respectively, with 7 bases between them. The CDR3 is 14 amino acids. Germline V gene data show CDR1 as SGDLS and CDR2 as YYNGEE. CDR3 in DNA: TGTGCCAGCAGCGTAGCTACTGATGGAAACACCATATATTTT. Translating it yields CASSVATDGNTIYF.

The chain uses TRBV14 and TRBJ2-7; D not certain. V was cut by 4 bases and J by 4 bases, with 11 bases left in between. The length of the CDR3 is 13 residues. Looked up from germline, CDR1 is SGHDN and CDR2 is FVKESK. Written as DNA, the CDR3 is TGTGCCAGCAGCCCCGCCGGCGGATACGAGCAGTACGTC. This gives the protein CASSPAGGYEQYV.

The gene calls are TRBV11-2 and TRBJ1-1; TRBD1 aligns across 8 bases. The J segment lost 2 bases and the V segment lost 0 bases, leaving 5 bases of the junction unmatched. This CDR3 has 16 residues. Per germline, CDR1 SGHAT and CDR2 FQNNGV. CDR3 in amino acids: CASSLDPTGANTEAFF. In nucleotides, the CDR3 is TGTGCCAGCAGCTTAGATCCGACAGGGGCCAACACTGAAGCTTTCTTT.

The J gene is TRBJ1-1, the V gene TRBV6-5; possibly TRBD1 for D (6 bases). There are 14 residues in the CDR3. Germline V lookup: CDR1 MNHEY, CDR2 SVGAGI. V was trimmed by 4 bases and J by 1 base, leaving 10 bases between them. This CDR3 is CASSFGQPNTEAFF. In DNA, the CDR3 is TGTGCCAGCAGTTTCGGACAGCCGAACACTGAAGCTTTCTTT.

The chain recombines TRBV11-2 with TRBJ2-7; D is uncertain. This CDR3 region has 11 residues. Per the germline V gene, CDR1 is SGHAT and CDR2 is FQNNGV. Trimming shortened V by 0 bases and J by 6 bases, and 3 bases separated the two germline ends. The CDR3 bases are TGTGCCAGCAGCTTAGAGGGCGAGCAGTACGTC. Translated, it gives CASSLEGEQYV.

This chain links TRBV28 with TRBJ2-7, with 8 bases that match TRBD1. This CDR3 spans 14 amino acids. J was trimmed by 5 bases and V by 10 bases; bases with no gene match: 13. The germline V gene encodes CDR1 MDHEN and CDR2 SYDVKM. CDR3 DNA sequence: TGTGCCACCAGGGGAGTGACAGGGGTCCACGAGCAGTACTTC. Protein sequence: CATRGVTGVHEQYF.

The V and J genes are TRBV27 and TRBJ1-6; D is possibly TRBD1 (5 bases). The V gene's germline CDR1 is MNHEY and CDR2 SMNVEV (reference sequence). CDR3 size: 14 residues. Trimming took off 3 bases at V and 4 bases at J, with 7 bases between the two ends. CDR3 in DNA: TGTGCCAGCAGTTTGGGGGGGTATAATTCACCCCTCCACTTT. This encodes CASSLGGYNSPLHF.